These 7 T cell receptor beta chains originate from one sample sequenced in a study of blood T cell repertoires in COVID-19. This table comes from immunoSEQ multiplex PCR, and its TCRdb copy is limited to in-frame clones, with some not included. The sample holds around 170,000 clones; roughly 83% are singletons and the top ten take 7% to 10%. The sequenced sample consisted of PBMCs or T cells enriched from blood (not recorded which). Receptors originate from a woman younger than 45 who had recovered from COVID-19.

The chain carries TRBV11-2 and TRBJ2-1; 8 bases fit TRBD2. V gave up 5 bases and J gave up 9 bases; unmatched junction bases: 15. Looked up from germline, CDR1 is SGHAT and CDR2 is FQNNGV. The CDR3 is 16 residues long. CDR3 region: CASSPTYSGNPSEQFF. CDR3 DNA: TGTGCCAGCAGCCCCACCTATAGCGGGAACCCGAGTGAGCAGTTCTTC.

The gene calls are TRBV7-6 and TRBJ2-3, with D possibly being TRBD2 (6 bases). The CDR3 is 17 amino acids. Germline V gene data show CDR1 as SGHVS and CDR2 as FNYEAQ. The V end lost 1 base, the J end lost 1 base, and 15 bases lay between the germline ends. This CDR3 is CASSLVLDPGGTDTQYF. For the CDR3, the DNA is TGTGCCAGCAGCTTAGTTTTGGACCCGGGGGGCACAGATACGCAGTATTTT.

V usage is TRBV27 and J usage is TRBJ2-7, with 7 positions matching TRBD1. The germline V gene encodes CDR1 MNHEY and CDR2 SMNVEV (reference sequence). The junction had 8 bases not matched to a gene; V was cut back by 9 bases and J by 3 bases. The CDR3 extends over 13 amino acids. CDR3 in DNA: TGTGCCAGTTCAGCCGGGACAGACTACGAGCAGTACTTC. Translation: CASSAGTDYEQYF.

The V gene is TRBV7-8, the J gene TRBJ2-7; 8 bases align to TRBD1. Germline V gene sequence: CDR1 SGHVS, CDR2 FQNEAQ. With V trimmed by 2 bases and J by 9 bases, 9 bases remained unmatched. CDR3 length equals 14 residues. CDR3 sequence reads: CASSLPRQGRGQYF. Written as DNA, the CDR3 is TGTGCCAGCAGCTTACCCCGACAGGGGCGGGGGCAGTACTTC.

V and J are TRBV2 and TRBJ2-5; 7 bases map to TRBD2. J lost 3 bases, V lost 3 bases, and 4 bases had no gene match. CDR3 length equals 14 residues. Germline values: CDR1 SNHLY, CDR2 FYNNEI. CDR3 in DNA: TGTGCCAGCAGTGAGGGGGGAGGGGAAGAGACCCAGTACTTC. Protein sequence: CASSEGGGEETQYF.

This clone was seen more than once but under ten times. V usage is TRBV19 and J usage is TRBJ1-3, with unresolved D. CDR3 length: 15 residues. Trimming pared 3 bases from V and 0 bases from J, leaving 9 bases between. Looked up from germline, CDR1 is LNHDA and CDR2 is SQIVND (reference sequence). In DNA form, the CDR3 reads TGTGCCAGTAGTATCCGGTACGACTCTGGAAACACCATATATTTT. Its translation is CASSIRYDSGNTIYF.

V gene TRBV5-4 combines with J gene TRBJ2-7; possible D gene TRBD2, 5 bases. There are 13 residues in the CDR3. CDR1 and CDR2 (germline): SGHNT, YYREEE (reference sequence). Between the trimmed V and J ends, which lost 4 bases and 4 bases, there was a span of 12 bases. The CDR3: CASSAGLNYEQYF. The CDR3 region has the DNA TGTGCCAGCAGCGCAGGACTCAATTACGAGCAGTACTTC.